This T cell receptor beta chain came from a study of T cell repertoires in cytomegalovirus infection. In the study overall: Evidence of both CMV infection and a matching HLA type came from public TCR beta signatures.

The CDR3 covers 13 residues. Trimming stripped 0 bases from V and 6 bases from J, with 8 bases between. The sample holds many counts of this clonotype. The antigen remains undetermined. TCRdb passed the reads through MiXCR, listing each CDR3 protein once. Of some 350,000 distinct CDR3 sequences listed, over 15% were seen once; the top ten hold approximately 10%. Findings and limits, study-wide: Totalled public TCR beta family frequency picked out people who carried CMV plus the relevant HLA. HLA-C-restricted CMV clonotypes gave the most frequent clonotype in two of eight donors.

The J gene is TRBJ1-2, the V gene TRBV12-3 or TRBV12-4; D is ambiguous. This TCR came from a human donor in good health (CMV status not recorded). Some clones in this sample may be carry-over from other donors' samples. Sequenced input: PBMCs. Here the CDR3 reads CASSLALVDGYTF. The CDR3 region has the DNA TGTGCCAGCAGTTTAGCGCTGGTAGATGGCTACACCTTC.